This T cell receptor beta chain was identified in a study of blood T cell repertoires in COVID-19. Study processing details: Estimated nucleated cell counts came from reference gene primer amplification. TCRdb keeps only in-frame clones here, not all; method: immunoSEQ multiplex PCR. Clone size and V and J calls were adopted from that table, with D and trimming inferred from the DNA. The sample lists around 140,000 clones, over 70% occurring once. This clone has a single count. The source of this sequence is an elderly man with acute or convalescent COVID-19. Sequencing used peripheral blood.

In DNA, the CDR3 is TGTGCCAGCAGCTTGGACAGTTATGAAAAACTGTTTTTT. This encodes CASSLDSYEKLFF. This sequence joins TRBV7-9 and TRBJ1-4, with D possibly TRBD1 on 6 matching bases. CDR1 and CDR2 (germline): SEHNR, FQNEAQ (reference sequence). Trimming took 3 bases from V and 6 from J, leaving 8 bases between them. This CDR3 contains 13 residues.